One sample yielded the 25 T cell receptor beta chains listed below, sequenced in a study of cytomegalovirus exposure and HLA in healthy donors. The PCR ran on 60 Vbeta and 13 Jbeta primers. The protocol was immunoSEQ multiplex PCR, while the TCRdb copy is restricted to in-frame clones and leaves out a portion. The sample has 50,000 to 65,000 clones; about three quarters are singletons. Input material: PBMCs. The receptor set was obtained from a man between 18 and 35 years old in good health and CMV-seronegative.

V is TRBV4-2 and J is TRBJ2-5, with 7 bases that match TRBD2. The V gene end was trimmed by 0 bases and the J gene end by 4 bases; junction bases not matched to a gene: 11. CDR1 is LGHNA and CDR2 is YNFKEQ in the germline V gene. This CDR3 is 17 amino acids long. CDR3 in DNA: TGTGCCAGCAGCCAAGAAAGTAGTTCGGGAGGTAGAGAGACCCAGTACTTC. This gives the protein CASSQESSSGGRETQYF.

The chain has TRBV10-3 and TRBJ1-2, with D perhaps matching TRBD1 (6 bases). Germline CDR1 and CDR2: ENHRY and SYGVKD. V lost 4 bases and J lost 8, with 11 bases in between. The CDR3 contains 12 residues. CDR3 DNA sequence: TGTGCCATCAGTGTTGATACAGGGGGCTACACCTTC. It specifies CAISVDTGGYTF.

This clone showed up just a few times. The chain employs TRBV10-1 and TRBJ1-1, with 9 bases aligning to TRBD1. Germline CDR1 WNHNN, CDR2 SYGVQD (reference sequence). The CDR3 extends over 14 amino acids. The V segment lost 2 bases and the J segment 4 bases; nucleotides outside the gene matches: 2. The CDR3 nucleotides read TGCGCCAGCAGTGAGCAGGGACAGGGCACTGAAGCTTTCTTT. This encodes CASSEQGQGTEAFF.

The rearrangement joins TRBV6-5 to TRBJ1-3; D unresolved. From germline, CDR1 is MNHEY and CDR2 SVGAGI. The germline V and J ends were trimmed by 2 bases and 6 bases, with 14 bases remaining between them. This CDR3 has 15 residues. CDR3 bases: TGTGCCAGCAGTTACAGAGGCAGCGAGCCAAACACCATATATTTT. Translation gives CASSYRGSEPNTIYF.

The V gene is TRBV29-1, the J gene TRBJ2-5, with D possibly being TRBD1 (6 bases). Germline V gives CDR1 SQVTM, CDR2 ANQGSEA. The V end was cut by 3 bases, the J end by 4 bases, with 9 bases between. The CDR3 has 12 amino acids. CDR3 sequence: CSVDLQGETQYF. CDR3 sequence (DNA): TGCAGCGTTGACCTACAGGGAGAGACCCAGTACTTC.

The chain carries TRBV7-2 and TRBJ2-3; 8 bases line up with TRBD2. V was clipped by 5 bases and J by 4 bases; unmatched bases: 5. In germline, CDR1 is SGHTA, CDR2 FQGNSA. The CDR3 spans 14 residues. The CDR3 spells CASSVSGTADTQYF. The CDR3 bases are TGTGCCAGCAGCGTTAGCGGGACGGCAGATACGCAGTATTTT.

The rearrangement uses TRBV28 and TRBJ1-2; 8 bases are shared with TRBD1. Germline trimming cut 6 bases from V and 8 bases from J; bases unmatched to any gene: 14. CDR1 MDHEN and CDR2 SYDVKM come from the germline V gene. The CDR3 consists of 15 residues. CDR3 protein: CASRETGGEKEGYTF. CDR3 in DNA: TGTGCCAGCAGGGAAACAGGGGGGGAGAAAGAAGGCTACACCTTC.

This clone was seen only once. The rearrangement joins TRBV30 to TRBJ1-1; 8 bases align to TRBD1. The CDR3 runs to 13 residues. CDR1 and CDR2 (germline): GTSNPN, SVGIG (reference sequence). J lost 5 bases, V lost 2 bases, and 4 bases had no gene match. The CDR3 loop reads CAWSTYRGTEAFF. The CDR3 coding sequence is TGTGCCTGGAGTACCTACAGGGGGACTGAAGCTTTCTTT.

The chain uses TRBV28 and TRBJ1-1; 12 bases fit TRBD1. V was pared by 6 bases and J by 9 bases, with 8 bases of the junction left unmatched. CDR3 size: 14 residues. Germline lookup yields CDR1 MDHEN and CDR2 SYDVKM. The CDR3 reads CASSHSGTGGQAFF. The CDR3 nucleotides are TGTGCCAGCAGCCACTCCGGGACAGGGGGCCAAGCTTTCTTT.

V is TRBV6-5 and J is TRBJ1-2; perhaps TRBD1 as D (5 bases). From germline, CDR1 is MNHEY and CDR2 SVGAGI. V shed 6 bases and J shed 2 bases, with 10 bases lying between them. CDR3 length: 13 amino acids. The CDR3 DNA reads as TGTGCCAGCAGCCCGACAGAGAACTATGGCTACACCTTC. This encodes CASSPTENYGYTF.

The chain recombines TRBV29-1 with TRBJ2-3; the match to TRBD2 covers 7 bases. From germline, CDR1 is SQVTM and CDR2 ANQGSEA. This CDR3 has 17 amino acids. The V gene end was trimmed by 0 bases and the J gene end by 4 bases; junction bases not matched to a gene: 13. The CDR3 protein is CSVEDEIGGSKPDTQYF. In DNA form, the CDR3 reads TGCAGCGTTGAAGATGAGATTGGCGGGAGTAAACCAGATACGCAGTATTTT.

CDR3 DNA sequence: TGCAGCGCTACAGGGTATTCCTCTGGAAACACCATATATTTT. This translates into CSATGYSSGNTIYF. The chain uses TRBV29-1 and TRBJ1-3, with D possibly being TRBD1 (6 bases). V was pared by 7 bases and J by 0 bases, with 13 bases between. CDR3 length: 14 amino acids. Germline V gene lookup returns CDR1 SQVTM and CDR2 ANQGSEA.

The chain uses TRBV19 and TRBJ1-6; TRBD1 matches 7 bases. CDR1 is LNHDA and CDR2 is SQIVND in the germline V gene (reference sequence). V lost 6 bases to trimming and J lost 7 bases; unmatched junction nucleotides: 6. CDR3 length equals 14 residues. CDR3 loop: CASSLIQGNSPLHF. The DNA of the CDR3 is TGTGCCAGTAGCCTCATACAGGGGAATTCACCCCTCCACTTT.

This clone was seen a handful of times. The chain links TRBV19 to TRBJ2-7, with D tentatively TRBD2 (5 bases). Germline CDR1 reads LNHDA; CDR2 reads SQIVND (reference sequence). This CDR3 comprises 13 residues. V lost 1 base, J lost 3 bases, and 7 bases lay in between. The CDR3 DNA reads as TGTGCCAGTAGTATAGGGGGAGTCTACGAGCAGTACTTC. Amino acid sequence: CASSIGGVYEQYF.

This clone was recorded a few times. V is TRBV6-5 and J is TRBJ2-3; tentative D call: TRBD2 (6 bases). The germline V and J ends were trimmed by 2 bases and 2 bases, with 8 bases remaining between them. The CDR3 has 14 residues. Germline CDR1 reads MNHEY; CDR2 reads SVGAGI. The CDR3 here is CASSYGGITDTQYF. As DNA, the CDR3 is TGTGCCAGCAGTTACGGGGGGATCACAGATACGCAGTATTTT.

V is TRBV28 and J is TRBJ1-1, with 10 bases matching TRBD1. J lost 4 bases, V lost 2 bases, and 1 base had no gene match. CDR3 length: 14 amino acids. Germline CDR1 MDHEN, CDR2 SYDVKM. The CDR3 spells CASSLGDRGTEAFF. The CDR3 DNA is TGTGCCAGCAGTTTAGGGGACAGGGGCACTGAAGCTTTCTTT.

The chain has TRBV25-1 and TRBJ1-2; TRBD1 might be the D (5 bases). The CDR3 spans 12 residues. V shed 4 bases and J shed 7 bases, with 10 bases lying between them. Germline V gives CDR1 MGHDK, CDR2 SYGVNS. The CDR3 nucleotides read TGTGCCAGCAGTGGGGGGGTGAGTGGCTACACCTTC. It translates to CASSGGVSGYTF.

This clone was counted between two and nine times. The CDR3 bases are TGTGCCAGCAGCCATTTGGGGACCAAGACTAGCGGGAGGGCCAAGTACAATGAGCAGTTCTTC. It yields the protein CASSHLGTKTSGRAKYNEQFF. J is TRBJ2-1 and V is TRBV4-2; 14 nucleotides match TRBD2. This CDR3 is 21 amino acids long. J lost 4 bases, V lost 3 bases, and 17 bases had no gene match. Germline CDR1 reads LGHNA; CDR2 reads YNFKEQ.

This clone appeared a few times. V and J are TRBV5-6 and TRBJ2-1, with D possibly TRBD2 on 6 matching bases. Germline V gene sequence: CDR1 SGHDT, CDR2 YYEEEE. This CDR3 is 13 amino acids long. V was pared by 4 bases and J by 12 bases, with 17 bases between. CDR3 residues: CASSPWDWSAQFF. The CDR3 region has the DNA TGTGCCAGCAGCCCGTGGGACTGGTCCGCGCAGTTCTTC. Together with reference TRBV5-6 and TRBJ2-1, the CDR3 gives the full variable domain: DAGVTQSPTHLIKTRGQQVTLRCSPKSGHDTVSWYQQALGQGPQFIFQYYEEEERQRGNFPDRFSGHQFPNYSSELNVNALLLGDSALYLCASSPWDWSAQFFGPGTRLTVL.

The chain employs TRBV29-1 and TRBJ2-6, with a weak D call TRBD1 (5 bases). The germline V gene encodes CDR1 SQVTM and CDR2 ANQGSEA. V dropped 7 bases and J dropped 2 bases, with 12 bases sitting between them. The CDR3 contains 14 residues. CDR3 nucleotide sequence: TGCAGCGCCGGTAGGGGTACTGGGGCCAACGTCCTGACTTTC. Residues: CSAGRGTGANVLTF.

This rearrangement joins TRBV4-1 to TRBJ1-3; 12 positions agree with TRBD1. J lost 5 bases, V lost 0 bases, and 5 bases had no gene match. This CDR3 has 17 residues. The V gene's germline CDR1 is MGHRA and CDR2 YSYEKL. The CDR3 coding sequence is TGCGCCAGCAGCCAAGATCATGGGACAGGGGGCCGAAACACCATATATTTT. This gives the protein CASSQDHGTGGRNTIYF.

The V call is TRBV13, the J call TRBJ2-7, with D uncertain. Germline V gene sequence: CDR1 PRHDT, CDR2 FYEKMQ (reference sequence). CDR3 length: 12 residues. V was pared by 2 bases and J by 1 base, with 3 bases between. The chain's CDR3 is CASSLSSYEQYF. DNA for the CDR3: TGTGCCAGCAGCTTATCATCCTACGAGCAGTACTTC.

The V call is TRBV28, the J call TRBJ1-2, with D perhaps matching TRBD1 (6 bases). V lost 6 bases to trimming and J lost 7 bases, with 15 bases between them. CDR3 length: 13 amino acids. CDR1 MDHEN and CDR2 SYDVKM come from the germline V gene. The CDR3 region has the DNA TGTGCCAGCAGAGAACAGGGCCCTTCTGGCTACACCTTC. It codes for CASREQGPSGYTF.

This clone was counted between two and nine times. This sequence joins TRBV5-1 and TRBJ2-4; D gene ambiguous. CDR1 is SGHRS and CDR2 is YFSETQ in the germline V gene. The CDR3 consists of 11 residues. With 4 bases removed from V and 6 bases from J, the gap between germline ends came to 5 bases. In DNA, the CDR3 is TGCGCCAGCAGCAACGGAAACATTCAGTACTTC. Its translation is CASSNGNIQYF.

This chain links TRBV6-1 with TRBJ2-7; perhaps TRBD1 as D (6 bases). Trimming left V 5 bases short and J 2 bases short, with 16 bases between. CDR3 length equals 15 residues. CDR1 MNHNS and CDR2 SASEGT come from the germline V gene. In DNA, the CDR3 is TGTGCCAGCAGTAGTAGACAGGTCTTAGCCTACGAGCAGTACTTC. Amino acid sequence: CASSSRQVLAYEQYF.